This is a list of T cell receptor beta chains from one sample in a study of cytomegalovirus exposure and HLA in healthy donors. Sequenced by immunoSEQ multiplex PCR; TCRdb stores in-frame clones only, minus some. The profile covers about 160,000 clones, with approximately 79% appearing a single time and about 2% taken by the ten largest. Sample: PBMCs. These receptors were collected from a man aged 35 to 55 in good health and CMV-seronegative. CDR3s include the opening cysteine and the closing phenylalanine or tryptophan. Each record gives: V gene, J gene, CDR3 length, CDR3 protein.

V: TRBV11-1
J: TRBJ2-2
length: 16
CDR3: CASSLGSSGSPGELFF

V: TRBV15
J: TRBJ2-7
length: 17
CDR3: CATSRDTSGKLLYEQYF

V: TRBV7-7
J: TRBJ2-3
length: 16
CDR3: CASSLGAGSGTDTQYF

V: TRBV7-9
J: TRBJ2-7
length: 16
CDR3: CASTSKGEGVLGEQYF

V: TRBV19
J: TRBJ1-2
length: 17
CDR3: CASSKLMGGQENYGYTF

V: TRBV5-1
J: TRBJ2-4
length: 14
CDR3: CASSPDRDKNIQYF

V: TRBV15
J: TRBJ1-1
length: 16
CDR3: CATSRAGQGRQTEAFF

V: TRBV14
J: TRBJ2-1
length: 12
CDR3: CASSHLHNEQFF

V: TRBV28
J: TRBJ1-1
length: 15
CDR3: CASSPYNSGNTEAFF

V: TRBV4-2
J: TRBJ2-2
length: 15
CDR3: CASSRQAQNTGELFF

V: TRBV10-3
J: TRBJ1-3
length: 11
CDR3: CAIALTNTIYF

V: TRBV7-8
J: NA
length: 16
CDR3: CASSLALGANTYEQYF

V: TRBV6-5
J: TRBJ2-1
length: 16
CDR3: CASSSRLAGGRNEQFF

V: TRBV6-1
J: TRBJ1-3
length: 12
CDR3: CASFSSGNTIYF

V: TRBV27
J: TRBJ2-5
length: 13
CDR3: CASSWDRGGTQYF

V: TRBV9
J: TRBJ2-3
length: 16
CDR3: CASSAETSGPGDTQYF

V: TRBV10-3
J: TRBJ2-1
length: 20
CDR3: CAIAEPGLAVTTSSYNEQFF

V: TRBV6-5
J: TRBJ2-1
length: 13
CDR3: CASRATGVGEQFF

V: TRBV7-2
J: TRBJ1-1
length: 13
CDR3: CASSPTDRGRVFF

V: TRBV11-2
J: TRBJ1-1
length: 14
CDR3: CASSPDGGWTEAFF

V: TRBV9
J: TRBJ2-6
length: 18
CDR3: CASSVAVGAGSGANGLTF

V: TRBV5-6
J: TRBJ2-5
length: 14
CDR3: CASSQKGPQETQYF

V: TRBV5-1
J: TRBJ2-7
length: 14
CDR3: CASSTGDSYYEQYF

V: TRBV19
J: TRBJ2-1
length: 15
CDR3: CASSIGASGSYEQFF

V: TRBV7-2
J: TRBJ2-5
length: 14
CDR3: CASSQQGLAGNQYF